What follows describes a single T cell receptor (beta chain). 13 Jbeta primers and 60 Vbeta primers were used for the PCR. TCRdb's copy holds only in-frame clones and misses some; the assay was immunoSEQ multiplex PCR. The sample includes some 200,000 clones, 80% to 85% of them seen just once. The entry originates in a study of cytomegalovirus exposure and HLA in healthy donors. Losses at the gene ends were 6 bases for V and 6 bases for J; bases not matched to a gene: 7. From germline, CDR1 is KGHSH and CDR2 LQKENI. The CDR3 has 14 amino acids. The chain combines TRBV18 with TRBJ2-2; 7 nucleotides align to TRBD2. The sample consisted of PBMCs. The receptor was isolated from a man aged 50 to 59 in good health and CMV-seronegative. The CDR3 coding sequence is TGTGCCAGCTCCGGACTAGTTTCGTCCGGGGAGCTGTTTTTT. Translated: CASSGLVSSGELFF.